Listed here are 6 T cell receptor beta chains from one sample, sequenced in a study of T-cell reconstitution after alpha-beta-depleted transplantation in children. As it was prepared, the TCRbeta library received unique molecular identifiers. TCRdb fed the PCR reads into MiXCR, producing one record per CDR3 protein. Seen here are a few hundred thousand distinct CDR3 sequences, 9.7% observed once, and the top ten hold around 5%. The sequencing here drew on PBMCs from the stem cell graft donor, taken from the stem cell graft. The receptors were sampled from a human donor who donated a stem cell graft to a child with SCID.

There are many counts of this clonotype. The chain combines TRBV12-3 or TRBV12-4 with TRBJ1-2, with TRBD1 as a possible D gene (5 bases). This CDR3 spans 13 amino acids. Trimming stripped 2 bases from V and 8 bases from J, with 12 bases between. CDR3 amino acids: CASSLYGDFGYTF. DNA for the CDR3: TGTGCCAGCAGTTTATATGGGGACTTCGGCTACACCTTC.

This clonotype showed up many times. Here the CDR3 reads CASRSKVWGGYTF. CDR3 sequence (DNA): TGTGCCAGCAGGTCCAAGGTTTGGGGGGGCTACACCTTC. The J gene is TRBJ1-2, the V gene TRBV6-1; TRBD1 is a possible D gene (5 bases). The V gene lost 6 bases and the J gene lost 8 bases, with 16 bases spanning the gap. Germline assignment: CDR1 MNHNS and CDR2 SASEGT. The CDR3 runs 13 residues.

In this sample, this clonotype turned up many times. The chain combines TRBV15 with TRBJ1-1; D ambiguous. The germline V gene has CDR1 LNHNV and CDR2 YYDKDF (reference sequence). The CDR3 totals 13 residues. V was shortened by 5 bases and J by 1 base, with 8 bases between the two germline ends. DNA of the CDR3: TGTGCCACCAGCTTAGACGGGAACACTGAAGCTTTCTTT. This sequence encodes CATSLDGNTEAFF.

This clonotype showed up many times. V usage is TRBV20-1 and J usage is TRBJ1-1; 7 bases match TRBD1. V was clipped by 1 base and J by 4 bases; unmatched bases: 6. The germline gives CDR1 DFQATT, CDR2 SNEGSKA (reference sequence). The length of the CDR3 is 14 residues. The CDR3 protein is CSARGSGGGTEAFF. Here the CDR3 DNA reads TGCAGTGCTAGAGGGTCAGGGGGTGGCACTGAAGCTTTCTTT.

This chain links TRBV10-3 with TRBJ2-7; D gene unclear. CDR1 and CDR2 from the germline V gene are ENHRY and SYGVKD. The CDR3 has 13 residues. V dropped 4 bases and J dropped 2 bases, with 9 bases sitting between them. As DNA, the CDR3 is TGTGCCATCAGTGTTGGCGGCGCCTACGAGCAGTACTTC. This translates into CAISVGGAYEQYF.

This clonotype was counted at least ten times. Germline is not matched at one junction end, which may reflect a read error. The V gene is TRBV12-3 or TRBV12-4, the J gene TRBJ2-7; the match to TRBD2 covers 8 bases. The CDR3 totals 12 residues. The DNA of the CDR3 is TGTGCCAGCAGTTTCAAGCGGGGGCCTACTTCTTTC. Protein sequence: CASSFKRGPTSF.